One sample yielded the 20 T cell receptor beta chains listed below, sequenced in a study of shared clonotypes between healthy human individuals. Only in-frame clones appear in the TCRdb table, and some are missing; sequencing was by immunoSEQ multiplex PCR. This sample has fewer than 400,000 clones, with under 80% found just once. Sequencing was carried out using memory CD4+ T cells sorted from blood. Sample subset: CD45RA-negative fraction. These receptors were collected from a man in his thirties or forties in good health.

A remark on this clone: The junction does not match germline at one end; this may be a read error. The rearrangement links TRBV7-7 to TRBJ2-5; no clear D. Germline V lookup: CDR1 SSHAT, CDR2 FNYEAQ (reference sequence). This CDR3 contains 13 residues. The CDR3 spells CASSLRGQETQYF. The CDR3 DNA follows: TGTGCTAGCAGCTTACGAGGCCAAGAGACCCAGTACTTC.

As DNA, the CDR3 is TGTGCCAGCAGCCCCGATGAAGTTGGCTACACCTTC. It codes for CASSPDEVGYTF. V gene TRBV7-2 combines with J gene TRBJ1-2; no firm D call. CDR3 length: 12 residues. Trimming took off 5 bases at V and 7 bases at J, with 11 bases between the two ends. Per the germline V gene, CDR1 is SGHTA and CDR2 is FQGNSA. Complete variable domain (other parts from reference TRBV7-2 and TRBJ1-2): GAGVSQSPSNKVTEKGKDVELRCDPISGHTALYWYRQSLGQGLEFLIYFQGNSAPDKSGLPSDRFSAERTGGSVSTLTIQRTQQEDSAVYLCASSPDEVGYTFGSGTRLTVV.

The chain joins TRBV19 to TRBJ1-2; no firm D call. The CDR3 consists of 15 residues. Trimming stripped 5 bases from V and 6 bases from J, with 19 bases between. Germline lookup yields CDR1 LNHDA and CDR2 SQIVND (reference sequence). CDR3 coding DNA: TGTGCCAGTAGTCCCAATCAATGGGAAGCAGATGGCTACACCTTC. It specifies CASSPNQWEADGYTF.

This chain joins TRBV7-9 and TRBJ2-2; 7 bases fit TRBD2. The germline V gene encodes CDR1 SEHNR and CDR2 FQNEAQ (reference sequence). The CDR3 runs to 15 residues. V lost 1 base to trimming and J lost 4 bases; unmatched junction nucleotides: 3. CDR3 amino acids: CASSLEASGTGELFF. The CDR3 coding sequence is TGTGCCAGCAGCTTAGAGGCTAGCGGCACCGGGGAGCTGTTTTTT.

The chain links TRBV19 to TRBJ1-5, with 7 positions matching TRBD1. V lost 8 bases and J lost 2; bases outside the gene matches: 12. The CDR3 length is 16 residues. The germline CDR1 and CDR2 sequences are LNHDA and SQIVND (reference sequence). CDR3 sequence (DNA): TGTGCCAGTGTGAGACAGGGTAGTTTTGGCAATCAGCCCCAGCATTTT. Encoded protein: CASVRQGSFGNQPQHF.

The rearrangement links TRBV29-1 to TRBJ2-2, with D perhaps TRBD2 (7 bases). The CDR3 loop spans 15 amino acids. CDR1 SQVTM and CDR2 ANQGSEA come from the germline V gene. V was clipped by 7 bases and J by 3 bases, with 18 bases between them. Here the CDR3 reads CSARSGAGDTGELFF. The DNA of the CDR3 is TGCAGCGCCCGATCAGGGGCGGGAGACACCGGGGAGCTGTTTTTT.

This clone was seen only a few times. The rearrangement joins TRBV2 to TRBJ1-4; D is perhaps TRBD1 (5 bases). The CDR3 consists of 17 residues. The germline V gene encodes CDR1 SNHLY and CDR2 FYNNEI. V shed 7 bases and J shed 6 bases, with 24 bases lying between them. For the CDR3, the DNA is TGTGCCAGCACCGAGAGGAACAATCCGGGACTGTATGAAAAACTGTTTTTT. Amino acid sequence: CASTERNNPGLYEKLFF.

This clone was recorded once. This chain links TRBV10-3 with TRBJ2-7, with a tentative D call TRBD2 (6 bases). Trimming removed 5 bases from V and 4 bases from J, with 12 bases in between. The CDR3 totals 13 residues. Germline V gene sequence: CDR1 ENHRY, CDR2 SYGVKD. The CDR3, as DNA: TGTGCCATCAGTCTAGCGCATGGATACGAGCAGTACTTC. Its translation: CAISLAHGYEQYF.

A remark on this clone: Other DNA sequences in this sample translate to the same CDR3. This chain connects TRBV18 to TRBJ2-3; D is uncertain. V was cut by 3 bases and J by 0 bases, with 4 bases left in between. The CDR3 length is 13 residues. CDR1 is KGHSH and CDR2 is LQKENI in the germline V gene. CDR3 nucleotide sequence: TGTGCCAGCTCACCTGGCAGCACAGATACGCAGTATTTT. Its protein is CASSPGSTDTQYF.

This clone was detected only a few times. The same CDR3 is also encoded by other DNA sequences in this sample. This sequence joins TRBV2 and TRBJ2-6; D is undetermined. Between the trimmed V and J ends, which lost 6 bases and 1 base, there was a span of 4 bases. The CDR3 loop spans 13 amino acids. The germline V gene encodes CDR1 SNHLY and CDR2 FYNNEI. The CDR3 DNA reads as TGTGCCAGCAGAGGATCTGGGGCCAACGTCCTGACTTTC. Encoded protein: CASRGSGANVLTF.

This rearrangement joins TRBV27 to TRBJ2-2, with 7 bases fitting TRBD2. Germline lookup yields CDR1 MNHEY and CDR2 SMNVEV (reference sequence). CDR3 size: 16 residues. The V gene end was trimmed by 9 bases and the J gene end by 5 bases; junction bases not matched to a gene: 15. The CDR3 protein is CASGFAGVHGTGELFF. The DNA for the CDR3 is TGTGCCAGTGGATTTGCGGGAGTACACGGGACCGGGGAGCTGTTTTTT.

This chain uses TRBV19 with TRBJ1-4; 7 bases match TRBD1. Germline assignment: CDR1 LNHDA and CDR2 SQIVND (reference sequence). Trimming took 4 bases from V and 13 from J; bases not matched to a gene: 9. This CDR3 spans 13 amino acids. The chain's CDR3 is CASSTPGQDILFF. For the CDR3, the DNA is TGTGCCAGTAGTACACCAGGACAGGATATACTGTTTTTT.

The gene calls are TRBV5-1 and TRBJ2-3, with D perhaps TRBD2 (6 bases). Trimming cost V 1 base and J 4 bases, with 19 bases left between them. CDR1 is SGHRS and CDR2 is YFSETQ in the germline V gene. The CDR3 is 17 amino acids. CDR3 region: CASSLWRAGLTADTQYF. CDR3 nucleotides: TGCGCCAGCAGCTTGTGGCGCGCGGGGCTAACGGCAGATACGCAGTATTTT.

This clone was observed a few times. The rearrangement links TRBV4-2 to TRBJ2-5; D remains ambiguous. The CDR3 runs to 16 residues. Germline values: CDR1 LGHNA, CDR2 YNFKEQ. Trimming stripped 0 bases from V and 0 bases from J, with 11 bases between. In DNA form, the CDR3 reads TGTGCCAGCAGCCAAGAAGCGACCCTGTACCAAGAGACCCAGTACTTC. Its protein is CASSQEATLYQETQYF.

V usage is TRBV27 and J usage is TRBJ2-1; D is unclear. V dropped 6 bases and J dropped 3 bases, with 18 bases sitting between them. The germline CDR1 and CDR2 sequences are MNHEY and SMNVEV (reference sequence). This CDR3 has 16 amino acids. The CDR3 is CASSLEFARLYNEQFF. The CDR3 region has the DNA TGTGCCAGCAGCCTAGAATTCGCGCGCCTCTACAATGAGCAGTTCTTC.

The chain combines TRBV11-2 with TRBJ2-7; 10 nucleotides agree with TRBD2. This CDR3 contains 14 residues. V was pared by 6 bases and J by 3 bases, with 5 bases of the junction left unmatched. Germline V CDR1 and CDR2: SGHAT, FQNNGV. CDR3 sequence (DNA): TGTGCCAGCAGAGGACTAGCGGACGGCTACGAGCAGTACTTC. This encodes CASRGLADGYEQYF. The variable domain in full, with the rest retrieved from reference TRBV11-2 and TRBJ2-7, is EAGVAQSPRYKIIEKRQSVAFWCNPISGHATLYWYQQILGQGPKLLIQFQNNGVVDDSQLPKDRFSAERLKGVDSTLKIQPAKLEDSAVYLCASRGLADGYEQYFGPGTRLTVT.

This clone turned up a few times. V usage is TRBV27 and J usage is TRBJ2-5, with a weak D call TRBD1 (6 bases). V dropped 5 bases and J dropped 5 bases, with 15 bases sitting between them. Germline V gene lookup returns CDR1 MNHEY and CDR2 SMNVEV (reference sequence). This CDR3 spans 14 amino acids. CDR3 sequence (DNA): TGTGCCAGCAGTCCCCGACTAAGGGGGGAGACCCAGTACTTC. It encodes CASSPRLRGETQYF.

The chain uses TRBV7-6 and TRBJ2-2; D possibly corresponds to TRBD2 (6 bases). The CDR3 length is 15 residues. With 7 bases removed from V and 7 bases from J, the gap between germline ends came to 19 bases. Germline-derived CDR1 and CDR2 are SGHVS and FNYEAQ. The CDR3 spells CASTPTAGLVGELFF. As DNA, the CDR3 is TGTGCCAGCACCCCCACCGCGGGATTAGTCGGGGAGCTGTTTTTT. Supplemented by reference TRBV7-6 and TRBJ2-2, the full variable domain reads GAGVSQSPRYKVTKRGQDVALRCDPISGHVSLYWYRQALGQGPEFLTYFNYEAQQDKSGLPNDRFSAERPEGSISTLTIQRTEQRDSAMYRCASTPTAGLVGELFFGEGSRLTVL.

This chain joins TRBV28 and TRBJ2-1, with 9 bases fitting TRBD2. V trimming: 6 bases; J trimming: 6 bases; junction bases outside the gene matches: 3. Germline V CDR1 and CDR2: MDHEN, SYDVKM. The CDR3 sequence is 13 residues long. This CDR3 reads CASRGLAPNEQFF. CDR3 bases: TGTGCCAGCAGGGGACTAGCCCCCAATGAGCAGTTCTTC.

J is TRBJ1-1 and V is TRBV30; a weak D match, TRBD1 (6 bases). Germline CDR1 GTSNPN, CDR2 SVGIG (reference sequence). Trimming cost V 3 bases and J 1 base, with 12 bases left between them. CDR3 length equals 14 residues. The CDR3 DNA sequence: TGTGCCTGGAGCGCCACAGGGTGGAACACTGAAGCTTTCTTT. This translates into CAWSATGWNTEAFF.